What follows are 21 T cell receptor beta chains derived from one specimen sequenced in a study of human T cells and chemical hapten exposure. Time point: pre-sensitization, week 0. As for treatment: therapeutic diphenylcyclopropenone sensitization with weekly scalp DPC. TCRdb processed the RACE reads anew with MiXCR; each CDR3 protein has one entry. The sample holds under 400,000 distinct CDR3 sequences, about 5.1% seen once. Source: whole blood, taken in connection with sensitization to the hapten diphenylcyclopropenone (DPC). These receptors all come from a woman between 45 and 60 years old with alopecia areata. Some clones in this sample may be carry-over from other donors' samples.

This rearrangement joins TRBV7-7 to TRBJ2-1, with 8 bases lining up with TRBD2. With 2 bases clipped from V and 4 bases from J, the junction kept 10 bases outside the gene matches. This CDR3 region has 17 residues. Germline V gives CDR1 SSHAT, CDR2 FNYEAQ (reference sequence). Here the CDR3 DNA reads TGTGCCAGCAGCTTAAGGGAGGCGACTAGCGTTTACAATGAGCAGTTCTTC. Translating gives CASSLREATSVYNEQFF.

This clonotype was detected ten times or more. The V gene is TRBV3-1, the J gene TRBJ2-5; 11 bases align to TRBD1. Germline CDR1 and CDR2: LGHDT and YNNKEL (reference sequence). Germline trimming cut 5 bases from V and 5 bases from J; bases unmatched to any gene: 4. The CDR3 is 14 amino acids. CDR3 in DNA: TGTGCCAGCAGCACCCGGACAGGGGGCGAGACCCAGTACTTC. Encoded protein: CASSTRTGGETQYF.

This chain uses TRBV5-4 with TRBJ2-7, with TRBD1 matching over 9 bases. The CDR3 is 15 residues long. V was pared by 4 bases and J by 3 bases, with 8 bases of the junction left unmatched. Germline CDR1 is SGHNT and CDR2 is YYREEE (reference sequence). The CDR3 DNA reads TGTGCCAGCAGCCGACTGACAGGGGGTTACTACGAGCAGTACTTC. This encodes CASSRLTGGYYEQYF. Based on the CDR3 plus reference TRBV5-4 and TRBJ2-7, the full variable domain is ETGVTQSPTHLIKTRGQQVTLRCSSQSGHNTVSWYQQALGQGPQFIFQYYREEENGRGNFPPRFSGLQFPNYSSELNVNALELDDSALYLCASSRLTGGYYEQYFGPGTRLTVT.

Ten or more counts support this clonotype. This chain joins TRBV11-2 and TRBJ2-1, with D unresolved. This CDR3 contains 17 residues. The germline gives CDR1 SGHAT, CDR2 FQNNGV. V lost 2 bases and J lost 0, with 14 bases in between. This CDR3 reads CASSLWVGGSSYNEQFF. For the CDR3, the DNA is TGTGCCAGCAGCTTATGGGTGGGCGGCAGCTCCTACAATGAGCAGTTCTTC.

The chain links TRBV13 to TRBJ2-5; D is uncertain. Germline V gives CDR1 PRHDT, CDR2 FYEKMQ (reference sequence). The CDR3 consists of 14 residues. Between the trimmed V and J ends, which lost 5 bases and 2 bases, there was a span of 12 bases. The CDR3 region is CASSLSGKQETQYF. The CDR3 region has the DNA TGTGCCAGCAGCCTTTCAGGAAAGCAAGAGACCCAGTACTTC.

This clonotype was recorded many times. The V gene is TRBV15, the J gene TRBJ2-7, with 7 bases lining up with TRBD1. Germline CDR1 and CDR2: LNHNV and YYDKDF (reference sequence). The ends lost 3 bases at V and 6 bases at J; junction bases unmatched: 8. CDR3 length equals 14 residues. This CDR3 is CATSSDRDLGEQYF. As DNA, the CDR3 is TGTGCCACCAGCAGTGACAGGGATCTTGGCGAGCAGTACTTC. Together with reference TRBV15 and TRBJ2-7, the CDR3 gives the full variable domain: DAMVIQNPRYQVTQFGKPVTLSCSQTLNHNVMYWYQQKSSQAPKLLFHYYDKDFNNEADTPDNFQSRRPNTSFCFLDIRSPGLGDTAMYLCATSSDRDLGEQYFGPGTRLTVT.

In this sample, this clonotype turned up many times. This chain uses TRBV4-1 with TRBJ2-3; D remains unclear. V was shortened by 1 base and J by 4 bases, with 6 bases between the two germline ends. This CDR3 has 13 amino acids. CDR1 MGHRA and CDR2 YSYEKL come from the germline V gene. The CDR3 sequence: CASSQGTPDTQYF. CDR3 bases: TGCGCCAGCAGCCAAGGAACCCCAGATACGCAGTATTTT.

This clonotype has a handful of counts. This chain's CDR3 is CASRSTLRTGGTEAFF. In DNA form, the CDR3 reads TGTGCCAGCAGATCGACCCTAAGGACAGGGGGCACTGAAGCTTTCTTT. The chain joins TRBV28 to TRBJ1-1; 10 nucleotides align to TRBD1. This CDR3 contains 16 residues. Germline-derived CDR1 and CDR2 are MDHEN and SYDVKM. J was trimmed by 4 bases and V by 6 bases; bases with no gene match: 11.

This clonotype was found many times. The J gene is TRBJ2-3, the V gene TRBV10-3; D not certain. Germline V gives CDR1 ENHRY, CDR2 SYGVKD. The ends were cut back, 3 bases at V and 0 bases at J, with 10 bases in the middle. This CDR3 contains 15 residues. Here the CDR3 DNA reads TGTGCCATCAGTGATGGTAGCTCTAGCACAGATACGCAGTATTTT. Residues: CAISDGSSSTDTQYF.

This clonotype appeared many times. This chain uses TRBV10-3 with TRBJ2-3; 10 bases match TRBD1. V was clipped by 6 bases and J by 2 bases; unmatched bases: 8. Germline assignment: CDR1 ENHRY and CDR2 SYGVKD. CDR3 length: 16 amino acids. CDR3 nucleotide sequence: TGTGCCATCAGCGATACCGGGACAGGGGTCACAGATACGCAGTATTTT. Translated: CAISDTGTGVTDTQYF.

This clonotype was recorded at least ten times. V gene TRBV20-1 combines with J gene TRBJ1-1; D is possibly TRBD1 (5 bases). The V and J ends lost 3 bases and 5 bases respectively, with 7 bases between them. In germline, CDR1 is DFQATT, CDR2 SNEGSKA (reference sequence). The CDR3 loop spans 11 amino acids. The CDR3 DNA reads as TGCAGTGCTAGCGGGGGAACTGAAGCTTTCTTT. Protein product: CSASGGTEAFF.

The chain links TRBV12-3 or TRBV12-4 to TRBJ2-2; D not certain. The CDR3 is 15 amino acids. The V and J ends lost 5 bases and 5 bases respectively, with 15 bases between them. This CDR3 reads CASSPTAPSTGELFF. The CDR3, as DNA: TGTGCCAGCAGTCCAACGGCCCCGAGTACCGGGGAGCTGTTTTTT.

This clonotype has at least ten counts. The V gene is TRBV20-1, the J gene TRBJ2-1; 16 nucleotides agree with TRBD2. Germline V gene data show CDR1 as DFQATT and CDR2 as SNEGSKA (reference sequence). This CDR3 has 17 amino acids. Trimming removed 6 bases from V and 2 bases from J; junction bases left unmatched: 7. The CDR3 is CSAQGLAGGGTYNEQFF. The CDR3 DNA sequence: TGCAGTGCCCAGGGACTAGCGGGAGGGGGAACCTACAATGAGCAGTTCTTC.

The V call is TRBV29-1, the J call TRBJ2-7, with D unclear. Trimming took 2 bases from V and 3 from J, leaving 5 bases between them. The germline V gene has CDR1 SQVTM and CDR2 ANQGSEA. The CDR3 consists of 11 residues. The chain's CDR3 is CSVERGYEQYF. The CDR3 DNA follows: TGCAGCGTTGAACGTGGCTACGAGCAGTACTTC.

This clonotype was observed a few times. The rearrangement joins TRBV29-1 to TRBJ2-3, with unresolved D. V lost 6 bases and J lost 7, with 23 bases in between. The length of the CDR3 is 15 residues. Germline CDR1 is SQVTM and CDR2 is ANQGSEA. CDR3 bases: TGCAGCGTGAGAGCATTAGCCCCGATATTGAATACGCAGTATTTT. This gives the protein CSVRALAPILNTQYF.

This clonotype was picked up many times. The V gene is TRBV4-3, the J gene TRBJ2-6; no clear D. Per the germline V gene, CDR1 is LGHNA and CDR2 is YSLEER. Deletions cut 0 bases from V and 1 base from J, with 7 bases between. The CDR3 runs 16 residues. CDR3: CASSQEPGSGANVLTF. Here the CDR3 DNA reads TGCGCCAGCAGCCAAGAACCCGGGTCTGGGGCCAACGTCCTGACTTTC.

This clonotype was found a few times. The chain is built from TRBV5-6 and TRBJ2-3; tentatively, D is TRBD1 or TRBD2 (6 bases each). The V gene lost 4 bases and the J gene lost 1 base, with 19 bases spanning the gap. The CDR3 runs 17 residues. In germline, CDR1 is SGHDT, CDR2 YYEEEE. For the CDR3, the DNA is TGTGCCAGCAGCCCCCCCCCGGGGGCAGGAGGCACAGATACGCAGTATTTT. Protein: CASSPPPGAGGTDTQYF.

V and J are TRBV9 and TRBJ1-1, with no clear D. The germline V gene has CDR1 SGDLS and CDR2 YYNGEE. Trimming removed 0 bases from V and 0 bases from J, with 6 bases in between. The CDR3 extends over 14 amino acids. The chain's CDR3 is CASSVDSLNTEAFF. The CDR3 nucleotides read TGTGCCAGCAGCGTAGACAGCTTGAACACTGAAGCTTTCTTT.

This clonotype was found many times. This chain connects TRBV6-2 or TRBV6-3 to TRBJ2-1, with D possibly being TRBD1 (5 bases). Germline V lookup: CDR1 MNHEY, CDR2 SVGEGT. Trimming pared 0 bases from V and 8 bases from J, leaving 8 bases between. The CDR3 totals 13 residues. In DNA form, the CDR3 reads TGTGCCAGCAGTTACTCGAAGGGGTATGAGCAGTTCTTC. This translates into CASSYSKGYEQFF.

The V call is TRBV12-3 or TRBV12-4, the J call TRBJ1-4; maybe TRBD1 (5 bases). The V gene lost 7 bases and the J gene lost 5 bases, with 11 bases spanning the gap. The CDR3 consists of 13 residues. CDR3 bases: TGTGCCAGCAACTCCGGGGCGAATGAAAAACTGTTTTTT. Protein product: CASNSGANEKLFF.

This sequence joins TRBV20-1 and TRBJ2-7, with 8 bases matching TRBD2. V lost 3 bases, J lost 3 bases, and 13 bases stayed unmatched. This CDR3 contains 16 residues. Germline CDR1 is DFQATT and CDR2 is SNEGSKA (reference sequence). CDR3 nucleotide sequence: TGCAGTGCTAGTTTAGCGCTAGCGGGTTCCGTCTACGAGCAGTACTTC. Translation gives CSASLALAGSVYEQYF.